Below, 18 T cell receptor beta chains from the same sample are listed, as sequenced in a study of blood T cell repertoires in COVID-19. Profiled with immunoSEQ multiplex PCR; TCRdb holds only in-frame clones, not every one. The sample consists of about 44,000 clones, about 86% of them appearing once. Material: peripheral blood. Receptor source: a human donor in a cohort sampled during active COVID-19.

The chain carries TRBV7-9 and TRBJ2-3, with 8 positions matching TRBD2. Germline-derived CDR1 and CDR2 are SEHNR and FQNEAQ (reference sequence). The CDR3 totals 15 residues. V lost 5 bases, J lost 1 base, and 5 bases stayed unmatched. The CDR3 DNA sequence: TGTGCCAGCAGCCAACGGGGGGGCGGCACAGATACGCAGTATTTT. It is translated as CASSQRGGGTDTQYF.

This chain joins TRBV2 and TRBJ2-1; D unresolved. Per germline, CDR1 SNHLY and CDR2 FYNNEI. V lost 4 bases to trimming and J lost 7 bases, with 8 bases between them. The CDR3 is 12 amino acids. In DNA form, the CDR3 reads TGTGCCAGCAGTGGAGGCGGAAATGAGCAGTTCTTC. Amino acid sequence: CASSGGGNEQFF.

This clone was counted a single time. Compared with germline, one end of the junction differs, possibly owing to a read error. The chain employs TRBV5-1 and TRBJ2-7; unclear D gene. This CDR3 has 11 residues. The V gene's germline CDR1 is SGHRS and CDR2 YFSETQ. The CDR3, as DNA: TGCGCCAGCGGCTTGGATGGGCGGCAGTACTTC. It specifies CASGLDGRQYF.

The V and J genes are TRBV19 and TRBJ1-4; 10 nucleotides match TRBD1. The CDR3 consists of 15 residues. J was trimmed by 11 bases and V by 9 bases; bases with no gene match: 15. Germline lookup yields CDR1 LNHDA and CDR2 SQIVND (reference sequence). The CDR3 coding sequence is TGTGCCAGCTCCGGGACAGGGGCCGGGGAGGAGAAACTGTTTTTT. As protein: CASSGTGAGEEKLFF.

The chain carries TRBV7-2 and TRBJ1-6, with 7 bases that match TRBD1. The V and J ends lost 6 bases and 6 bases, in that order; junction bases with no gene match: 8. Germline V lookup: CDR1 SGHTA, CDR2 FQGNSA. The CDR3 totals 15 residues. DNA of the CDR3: TGTGCCAGCAGATCGGACAGGCGGGGTAATTCACCCCTCCACTTT. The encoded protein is CASRSDRRGNSPLHF.

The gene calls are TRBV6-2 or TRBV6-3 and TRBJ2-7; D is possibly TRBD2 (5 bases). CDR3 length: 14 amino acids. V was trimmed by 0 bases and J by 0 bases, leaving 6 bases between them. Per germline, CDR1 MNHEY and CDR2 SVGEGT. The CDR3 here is CASSYSGLSYEQYF. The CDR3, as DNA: TGTGCCAGCAGTTACTCTGGACTCTCCTACGAGCAGTACTTC.

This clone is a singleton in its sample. CDR3 protein: CASSLGQSEKLFF. The CDR3 bases are TGTGCCAGCAGCCTCGGACAGTCAGAAAAACTGTTTTTT. The rearrangement links TRBV7-9 to TRBJ1-4; D is possibly TRBD1 (6 bases). Germline CDR1 reads SEHNR; CDR2 reads FQNEAQ (reference sequence). The CDR3 totals 13 residues. The V gene lost 5 bases and the J gene lost 8 bases, with 12 bases spanning the gap.

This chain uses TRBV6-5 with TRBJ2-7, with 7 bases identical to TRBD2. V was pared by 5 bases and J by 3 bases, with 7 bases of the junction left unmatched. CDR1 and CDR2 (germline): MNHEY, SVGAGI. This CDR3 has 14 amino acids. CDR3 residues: CASSQSPGGYEQYF. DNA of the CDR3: TGTGCCAGCAGTCAATCTCCGGGGGGCTACGAGCAGTACTTC.

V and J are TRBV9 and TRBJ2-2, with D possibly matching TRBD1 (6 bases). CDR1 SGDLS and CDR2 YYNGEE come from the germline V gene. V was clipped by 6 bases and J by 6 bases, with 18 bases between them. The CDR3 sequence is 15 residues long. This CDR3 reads CASTPLQQGSGELFF. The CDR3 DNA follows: TGTGCCAGCACGCCACTCCAACAGGGCTCCGGGGAGCTGTTTTTT. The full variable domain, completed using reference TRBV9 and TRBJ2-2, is DSGVTQTPKHLITATGQRVTLRCSPRSGDLSVYWYQQSLDQGLQFLIQYYNGEERAKGNILERFSAQQFPDLHSELNLSSLELGDSALYFCASTPLQQGSGELFFGEGSRLTVL.

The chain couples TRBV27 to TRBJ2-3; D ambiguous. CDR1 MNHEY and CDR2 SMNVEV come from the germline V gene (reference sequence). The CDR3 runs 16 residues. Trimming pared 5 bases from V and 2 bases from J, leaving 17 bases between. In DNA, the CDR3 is TGTGCCAGCAGTCCCGCTAGGTGGAAAGTCACAGATACGCAGTATTTT. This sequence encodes CASSPARWKVTDTQYF.

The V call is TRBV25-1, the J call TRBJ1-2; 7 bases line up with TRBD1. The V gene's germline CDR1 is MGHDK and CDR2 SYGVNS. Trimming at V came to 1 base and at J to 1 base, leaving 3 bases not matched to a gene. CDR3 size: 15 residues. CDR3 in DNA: TGTGCCAGCAGTGAATCCGGGACAGTTAACTATGGCTACACCTTC. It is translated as CASSESGTVNYGYTF.

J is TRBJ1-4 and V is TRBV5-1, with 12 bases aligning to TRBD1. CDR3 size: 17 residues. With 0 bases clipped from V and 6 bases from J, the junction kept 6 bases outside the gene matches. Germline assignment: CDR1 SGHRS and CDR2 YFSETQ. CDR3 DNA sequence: TGCGCCAGCAGCTTGGGGGGACAGGGGGCTGGCGATGAAAAACTGTTTTTT. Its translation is CASSLGGQGAGDEKLFF.

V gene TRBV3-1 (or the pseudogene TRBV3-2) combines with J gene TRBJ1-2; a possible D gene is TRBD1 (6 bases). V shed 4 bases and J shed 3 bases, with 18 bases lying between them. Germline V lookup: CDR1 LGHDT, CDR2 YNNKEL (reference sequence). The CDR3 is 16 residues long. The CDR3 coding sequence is TGTGCCAGCAGCCCTGGGACACAGGGAGGGCACTATGGCTACACCTTC. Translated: CASSPGTQGGHYGYTF.

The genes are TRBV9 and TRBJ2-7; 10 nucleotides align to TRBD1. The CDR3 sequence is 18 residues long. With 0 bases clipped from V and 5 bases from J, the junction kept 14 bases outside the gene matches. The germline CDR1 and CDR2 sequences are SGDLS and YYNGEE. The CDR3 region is CASSVGDRGRLLTDEQYF. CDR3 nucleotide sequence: TGTGCCAGCAGCGTAGGGGACAGGGGCCGCCTCCTAACCGACGAGCAGTACTTC.

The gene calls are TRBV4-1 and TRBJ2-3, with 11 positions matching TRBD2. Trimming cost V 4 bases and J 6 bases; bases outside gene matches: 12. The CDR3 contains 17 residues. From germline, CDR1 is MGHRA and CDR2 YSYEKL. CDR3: CASSRALSGGAGDTQYF. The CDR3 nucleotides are TGCGCCAGCAGCCGAGCCCTTAGCGGGGGGGCCGGTGATACGCAGTATTTT.

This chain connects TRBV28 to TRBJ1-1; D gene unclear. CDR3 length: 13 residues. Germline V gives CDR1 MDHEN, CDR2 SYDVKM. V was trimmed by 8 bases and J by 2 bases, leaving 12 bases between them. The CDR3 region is CASGPPFNTEAFF. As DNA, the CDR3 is TGTGCCAGCGGCCCCCCTTTTAACACTGAAGCTTTCTTT.

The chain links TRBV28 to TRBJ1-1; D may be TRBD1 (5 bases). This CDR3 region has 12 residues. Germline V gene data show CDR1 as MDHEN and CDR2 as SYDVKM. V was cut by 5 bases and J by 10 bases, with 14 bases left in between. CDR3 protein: CASSGDSGGAFF. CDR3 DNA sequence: TGTGCCAGCAGTGGCGACAGCGGGGGAGCTTTCTTT.

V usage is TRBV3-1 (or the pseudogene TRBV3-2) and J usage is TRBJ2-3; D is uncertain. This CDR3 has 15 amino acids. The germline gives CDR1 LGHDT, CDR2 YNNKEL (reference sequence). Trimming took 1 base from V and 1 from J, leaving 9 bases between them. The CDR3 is CASSQVRSGTDTQYF. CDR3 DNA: TGTGCCAGCAGCCAAGTCCGGTCCGGCACAGATACGCAGTATTTT.